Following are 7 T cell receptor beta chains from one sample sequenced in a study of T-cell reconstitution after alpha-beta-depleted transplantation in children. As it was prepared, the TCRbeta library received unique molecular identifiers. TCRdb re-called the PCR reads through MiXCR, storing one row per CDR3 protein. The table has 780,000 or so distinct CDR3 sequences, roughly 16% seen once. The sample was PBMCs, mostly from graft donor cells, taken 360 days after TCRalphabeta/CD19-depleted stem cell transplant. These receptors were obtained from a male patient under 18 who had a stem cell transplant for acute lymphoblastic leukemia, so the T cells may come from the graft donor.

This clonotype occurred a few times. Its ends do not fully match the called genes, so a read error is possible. The CDR3 here is CASSPPRGGVVF. The CDR3 coding sequence is TGTGCCAGCAGCCCCCCCCGGGGAGGGGTGGTCTTC. The genes are TRBV4-2 and TRBJ2-1; 7 nucleotides line up with TRBD2. CDR1 and CDR2 from the germline V gene are LGHNA and YNFKEQ. This CDR3 contains 12 residues.

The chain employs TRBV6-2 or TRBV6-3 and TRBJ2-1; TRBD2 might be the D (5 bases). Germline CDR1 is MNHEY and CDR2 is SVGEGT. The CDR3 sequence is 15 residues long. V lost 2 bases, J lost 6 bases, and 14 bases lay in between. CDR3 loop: CASSYRESYSNEQFF. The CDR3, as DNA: TGTGCCAGCAGTTACAGGGAGTCCTACAGCAATGAGCAGTTCTTC.

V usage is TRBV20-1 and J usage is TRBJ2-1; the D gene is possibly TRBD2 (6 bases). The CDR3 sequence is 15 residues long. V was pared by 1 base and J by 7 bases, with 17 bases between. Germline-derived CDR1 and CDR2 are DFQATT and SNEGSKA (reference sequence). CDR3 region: CSARGPVGLRNEQFF. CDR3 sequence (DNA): TGCAGTGCTAGAGGCCCCGTGGGACTCCGAAATGAGCAGTTCTTC.

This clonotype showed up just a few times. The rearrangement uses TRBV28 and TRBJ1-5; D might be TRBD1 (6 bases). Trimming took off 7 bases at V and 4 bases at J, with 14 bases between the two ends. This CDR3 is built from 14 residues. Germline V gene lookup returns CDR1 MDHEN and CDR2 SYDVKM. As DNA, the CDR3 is TGTGCCAGCAAGGGGGAACTAAGGAATCAGCCCCAGCATTTT. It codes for CASKGELRNQPQHF.

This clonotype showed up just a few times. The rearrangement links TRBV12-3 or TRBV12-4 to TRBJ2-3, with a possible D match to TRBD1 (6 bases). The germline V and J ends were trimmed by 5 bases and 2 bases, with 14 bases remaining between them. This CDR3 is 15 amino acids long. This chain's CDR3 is CASSVTGLLTDTQYF. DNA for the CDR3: TGTGCCAGCAGTGTGACAGGATTGCTCACAGATACGCAGTATTTT.

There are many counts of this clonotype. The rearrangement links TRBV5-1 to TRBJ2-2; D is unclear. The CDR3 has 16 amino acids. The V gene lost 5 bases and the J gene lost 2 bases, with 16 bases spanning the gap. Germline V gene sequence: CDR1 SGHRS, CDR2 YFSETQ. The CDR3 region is CASSAWPGINTGELFF. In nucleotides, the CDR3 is TGCGCCAGCAGTGCTTGGCCCGGTATTAACACCGGGGAGCTGTTTTTT.

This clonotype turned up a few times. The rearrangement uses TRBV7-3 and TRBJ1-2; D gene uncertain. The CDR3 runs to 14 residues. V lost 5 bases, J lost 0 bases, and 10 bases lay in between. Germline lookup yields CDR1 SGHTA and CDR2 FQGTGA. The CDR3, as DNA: TGTGCCAGCAGCCTCGGCCACACTAACTATGGCTACACCTTC. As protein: CASSLGHTNYGYTF.